One T cell receptor (beta chain) is described in this entry. As yet, its antigen is unknown. The repertoire was sequenced with immunoSEQ multiplex PCR; TCRdb's copy has only in-frame clones and lacks some. The table includes more than 120,000 clones, approximately 89% detected once. The sample belongs to a study of T cell responses to AZD1222 COVID-19 vaccine. Findings and limits, study-wide: Distributed over spike, vaccine-associated CD4 TCRs predominated at 160-218 and 743-854.

The germline V gene has CDR1 SGHRS and CDR2 YFSETQ. V was trimmed by 6 bases and J by 1 base, leaving 13 bases between them. This CDR3 has 14 amino acids. The sequencing used peripheral blood, collected 28 days after the second AZD1222 dose. This sequence was found in an adult who received the AZD1222 COVID-19 vaccine. The chain has TRBV5-1 and TRBJ1-1; unclear D gene. CDR3 sequence (DNA): TGCGCCAGCAAGGCGGTTGCGGGGAACACTGAAGCTTTCTTT. Amino acids: CASKAVAGNTEAFF.